The clone carrying this T cell receptor (beta chain) was recorded at least ten times. The entry originates in a study of identical twins. One entry per CDR3 protein results from TCRdb running MiXCR on the 5' RACE reads. The sample contains around 250,000 distinct CDR3 sequences, approximately 7% of which appear only once. V shed 7 bases, J shed 3 bases, and the junction held 6 bases outside the gene matches. This CDR3 contains 14 residues. Germline CDR1 ENHRY, CDR2 SYGVKD. These data were also filed under a second study, of yellow fever vaccine responses in identical twins.

This TCR was sampled from a woman younger than 35 in good health. V and J are TRBV10-3 and TRBJ2-3; TRBD1 matches at 8 bases. Sequencing used memory (CD45RO+) T cells sorted from blood. DNA of the CDR3: TGTGCCATCAACCAAGACAGGGGAACAGATACGCAGTATTTT. This translates into CAINQDRGTDTQYF.